This T cell receptor (beta chain) was obtained from a study of T cell responses to AZD1222 COVID-19 vaccine. The protocol was immunoSEQ multiplex PCR, while the TCRdb copy is restricted to in-frame clones and leaves out a portion. There are under 80,000 clones in the sample; 87% occur only once, and 1.3% lies in the top ten. This CDR3 contains 15 residues. Trimming removed 2 bases at V and 3 bases at J, with 13 bases between. Germline V gives CDR1 MNHEY, CDR2 SVGAGI. The chain uses TRBV6-5 and TRBJ1-1; a possible D gene is TRBD1 (6 bases). The receptor's source is an adult who received the AZD1222 COVID-19 vaccine. The sequencing here drew on peripheral blood, taken 28 days after the second AZD1222 dose. The CDR3 DNA reads TGTGCCAGCAGTTACCCGAGGGGGAGGTACACTGAAGCTTTCTTT. It encodes CASSYPRGRYTEAFF.